This is a list of T cell receptor beta chains from one sample in a study of blood T cell repertoires in COVID-19. Some clones are missing from TCRdb's copy, which holds only in-frame ones; the method was immunoSEQ multiplex PCR. The table lists hundreds of thousands of clones, less than 90% of them singletons. Material: PBMCs or T cells enriched from blood (not recorded which). These receptors all stem from a woman in her forties or fifties who had recovered from COVID-19. Both conserved end residues are part of each CDR3. Each record gives: J gene, V gene, D gene, CDR3 length, clone size, CDR3 DNA, CDR3 protein. The D gene is left open where the match is weak. Clone size is stated in some rows and not others, as once, few, many or a class when expanded.

TRBJ1-1 TRBV12-5 TRBD1 15 . TGTGCTAGTGGTTTGGTTCGGACAGGGGGGACTGAAGCTTTCTTT CASGLVRTGGTEAFF
TRBJ1-5 TRBV7-8 . 13 . TGTGCCAGCAGCTTTCGAGAAGCTCAGCCCCAGCATTTT CASSFREAQPQHF
TRBJ2-1 TRBV6-5 TRBD1 15 . TGTGCCAGCAGCTCGGACAGGGTTTATCTCAATGAGCAGTTCTTC CASSSDRVYLNEQFF
TRBJ2-7 TRBV20-1 . 11 . TGCAGTGCTCCTACTTTTTACGAGCAGTACTTC CSAPTFYEQYF
TRBJ2-3 TRBV6-2/TRBV6-3 TRBD2 16 once TGTGCCAGCAGCCCACATAGCGGGCGAGGGGCAGATACGCAGTATTTT CASSPHSGRGADTQYF
TRBJ2-2 TRBV30 . 16 few TGTGCCTGGGATCGGACACCCGGGGGAAGCACCGGGGAGCTGTTTTTT CAWDRTPGGSTGELFF
TRBJ1-4 TRBV5-6 TRBD1 13 once TGTGCCAGCAGCTTCGACAGGGGTGAAAAACTGTTTTTT CASSFDRGEKLFF
TRBJ2-3 TRBV9 TRBD2 18 . TGTGCCAGCAGCGCCGGGACTAGCGGAAATCGTTTCACAGATACGCAGTATTTT CASSAGTSGNRFTDTQYF
TRBJ1-2 TRBV4-2 . 14 . TGTGCCAGCAGCCAAGCTGGGGAGGGCTATGGCTACACCTTC CASSQAGEGYGYTF
TRBJ2-6 TRBV6-5 TRBD2 16 . TGTGCCAGCAGTTACGGGAGGGTGGCTGGGGCCAACGTCCTGACTTTC CASSYGRVAGANVLTF
TRBJ2-7 TRBV6-2/TRBV6-3 TRBD2 17 . TGTGCCAGCAGCCAACTACTAACTAGCGGGGCCACCTACGAGCAGTACTTC CASSQLLTSGATYEQYF
TRBJ2-5 TRBV28 . 13 . TGTGCCAGCAGGGGAGAGATTCTGGAGACCCAGTACTTC CASRGEILETQYF
TRBJ2-3 TRBV27 TRBD1 15 . TGTGCCAGCAGTCCGGGACAGGGGTACACAGATACGCAGTATTTT CASSPGQGYTDTQYF
TRBJ1-2 TRBV11-2 TRBD1 14 . TGTGCCAGCAGCGTGCAGGGGGCGACGTATGGCTACACCTTC CASSVQGATYGYTF
TRBJ2-3 TRBV3-1/TRBV3-2 . 14 . TGTGCCAGCAGCTACCTAGGAACTAAGGATACGCAGTATTTT CASSYLGTKDTQYF
TRBJ1-2 TRBV5-1 TRBD1 15 . TGCGCCAGCAGCAGCGCAGGGGGTCCTAACTATGGCTACACCTTC CASSSAGGPNYGYTF
TRBJ2-7 TRBV6-5 TRBD1 15 . TGTGCCAGCAGTCAACCGGGACAGGGACGCTACGAACAGTACTTC CASSQPGQGRYEQYF
TRBJ1-3 TRBV10-3 . 14 . TGTGCCATCAGCCCCGACAGCTCTGGAAACACCATATATTTT CAISPDSSGNTIYF
TRBJ2-7 TRBV28 . 13 . TGTGCCAGCAGTTCACGGAGACCCTACGAGCAGTACTTC CASSSRRPYEQYF
TRBJ1-1 TRBV28 TRBD1 15 . TGTGCCAGCAGTTTATCCGGGACAGGGGGCACTGAAGCTTTCTTT CASSLSGTGGTEAFF
TRBJ2-2 TRBV18 . 11 . TGTGCCAGCTCACCAATCGAGAAGCTGTTTTTT CASSPIEKLFF
TRBJ2-5 TRBV24-1 TRBD1 16 . TGTGCCACCAGTGACCTGGACAGGGGGTACGTGGAGACCCAGTACTTC CATSDLDRGYVETQYF
TRBJ2-5 TRBV11-2 TRBD2 17 . TGTGCCAGCAGCCGAAGAACTAGCGGGAGGGCGTCAGAGACCCAGTACTTC CASSRRTSGRASETQYF
TRBJ2-1 TRBV20-1 TRBD2 15 . TGCAGTGCTAGTAGGGGACTAGCGCCCCAAAGGGAGCAGTTCTTC CSASRGLAPQREQFF
TRBJ1-5 TRBV2 TRBD1 14 . TGTGCCAGCGTGAAGACAGGGGGGCTTCAGCCCCAGCATTTT CASVKTGGLQPQHF
TRBJ1-5 TRBV28 TRBD1 16 . TGTGCCAGCAGTTTTGGGACAGGGTTAAGCAATCAGCCCCAGCATTTT CASSFGTGLSNQPQHF
TRBJ2-3 TRBV7-9 TRBD2 14 . TGTGCCAGCAGCTTAGGTCTAGCGGCAGATACGCAGTATTTT CASSLGLAADTQYF
TRBJ1-5 TRBV28 . 15 . TGTGCCAGCAGACCACCCCGGGTTGGCAATCAGCCCCAGCATTTT CASRPPRVGNQPQHF
TRBJ2-3 TRBV28 TRBD2 16 . TGTGCCAGCAGTTTGGTAAGCGGGAGGCCCACAGATACGCAGTATTTT CASSLVSGRPTDTQYF
TRBJ1-1 TRBV19 TRBD1 12 . TGTGCCAGTAGTAAGATACAGGGGGGCGCTTTCTTT CASSKIQGGAFF
TRBJ2-7 TRBV9 TRBD2 15 . TGTGCCAGCAGTGGGGGGAGCGGGGACTCCTACGAGCAGTACTTC CASSGGSGDSYEQYF
TRBJ1-5 TRBV2 TRBD1 15 . TGTGCCAGCAGCGGACAGGGGTTAATCAATCAGCCCCAGCATTTT CASSGQGLINQPQHF
TRBJ1-3 TRBV7-9 . 15 . TGTGCCAGCAGTTTAGGTAGAACCTCTGGAAACACCATATATTTT CASSLGRTSGNTIYF
TRBJ2-3 TRBV3-1/TRBV3-2 . 13 few TGTGCCAGCAGCCCGGGGGGCACAGATACGCAGTATTTT CASSPGGTDTQYF
TRBJ1-5 TRBV9 . 13 . TGTGCCAGCAGCGTAGATCCTAATCAGCCCCAGCATTTT CASSVDPNQPQHF
TRBJ1-5 TRBV28 . 15 . TGTGCCAGCAGGCGAGGGGGGGGAAGAAATCAGCCCCAGCATTTT CASRRGGGRNQPQHF
TRBJ1-4 TRBV13 . 14 . TGTGCCAGCAGCTTACCCGGACACGGTGAAAAACTGTTTTTT CASSLPGHGEKLFF
TRBJ1-6 TRBV30 . 14 . TGTGCCTGGACGGAGGGGCAGGTCAACTCACCCCTCCACTTT CAWTEGQVNSPLHF
TRBJ1-1 TRBV2 . 13 . TGTGCCAGCAGTGATTTCAGGAACACTGAAGCTTTCTTT CASSDFRNTEAFF
TRBJ2-7 TRBV11-2 TRBD2 17 . TGTGCCAGCAGCTTAGGCCTAGCGGGAGGTCGCGCCTACGAGCAGTACTTC CASSLGLAGGRAYEQYF
TRBJ2-5 TRBV30 . 11 . TGTGCCTGGGGGGCGGGGGAGACCCAGTACTTC CAWGAGETQYF
TRBJ2-6 TRBV4-1 . 14 . TGCGCCAGCAGCCAGTCTCCTGGGGCCAACGTCCTGACTTTC CASSQSPGANVLTF
TRBJ1-1 TRBV28 . 14 . TGTGCCAGCACGGGAAGGGGGTTGAACACTGAAGCTTTCTTT CASTGRGLNTEAFF
TRBJ2-7 TRBV30 . 13 . TGTGCCTGGAGTGTACGTCGTGTGGCCGAGCAGTACTTC CAWSVRRVAEQYF
TRBJ2-7 TRBV5-6 TRBD2 15 . TGTGCCAGCAGCAAAGGGACTAGCGGGAGCTACGAGCAGTACTTC CASSKGTSGSYEQYF
TRBJ1-3 TRBV3-1/TRBV3-2 . 14 . TGTGCCAGCAGCCAAGTTCGAGGTGGAAACACCATATATTTT CASSQVRGGNTIYF
TRBJ2-7 TRBV27 . 14 . TGTGCCAGCAGTTTATCAGCGGACAGATACGAGCAGTACTTC CASSLSADRYEQYF
TRBJ1-1 TRBV6-1 . 14 . TGTGCCAGCAGTGAAGGGTTTAGGGGGACTGAAGCTTTCTTT CASSEGFRGTEAFF
TRBJ2-7 TRBV12-5 TRBD1 19 . TGTGCTAGTGCCTACTCCTCCGGGACAGGGCGAATTTTCTCCTACGAGCAGTACTTC CASAYSSGTGRIFSYEQYF
TRBJ1-6 TRBV3-1/TRBV3-2 . 15 . TGTGCCAGCAGCCAGCCGACAGGACATAATTCACCCCTCCACTTT CASSQPTGHNSPLHF
TRBJ1-1 TRBV7-9 TRBD1 15 . TGTGCCAGCAGCGATCGGACAGGGGGCCACACTGAAGCTTTCTTT CASSDRTGGHTEAFF
TRBJ1-1 TRBV7-3 TRBD1 14 . TGTGCCAGCAGCTTAAAGGGGGCGGTTACTGAAGCTTTCTTT CASSLKGAVTEAFF
TRBJ2-7 TRBV19 . 14 . TGTGCCAGCCAGAGGACAGTGACCTCCTACGAGCAGTACTTC CASQRTVTSYEQYF
TRBJ2-1 TRBV9 TRBD2 15 once TGTGCCAGCAGCGTCCGGGACTACCCCTACAATGAGCAGTTCTTC CASSVRDYPYNEQFF
TRBJ1-1 TRBV19 . 12 few TGTGCCAGTAGTGCCGACAGGACTGGCGCTTTCTTT CASSADRTGAFF